This T cell receptor beta chain derives from a study of blood T cell repertoires in COVID-19. Study as a whole: Donors in the United States, Italy and Spain gave samples during acute or convalescent COVID-19.

Looked up from germline, CDR1 is SNHLY and CDR2 is FYNNEI. There are 13 residues in the CDR3. With V trimmed by 6 bases and J by 2 bases, 3 bases remained unmatched. TCRdb's copy holds only in-frame clones and misses some; the assay was immunoSEQ multiplex PCR. The repertoire holds approximately 190,000 clones, with approximately 86% as singletons. The chain employs TRBV2 and TRBJ1-1; 7 nucleotides match TRBD1. This TCR was recovered from a man between 65 and 85 years old with active or convalescent COVID-19. Sequencing was carried out using peripheral blood. CDR3 bases: TGTGCCAGCAGCGGGACAGCAAACACTGAAGCTTTCTTT. It is translated as CASSGTANTEAFF.